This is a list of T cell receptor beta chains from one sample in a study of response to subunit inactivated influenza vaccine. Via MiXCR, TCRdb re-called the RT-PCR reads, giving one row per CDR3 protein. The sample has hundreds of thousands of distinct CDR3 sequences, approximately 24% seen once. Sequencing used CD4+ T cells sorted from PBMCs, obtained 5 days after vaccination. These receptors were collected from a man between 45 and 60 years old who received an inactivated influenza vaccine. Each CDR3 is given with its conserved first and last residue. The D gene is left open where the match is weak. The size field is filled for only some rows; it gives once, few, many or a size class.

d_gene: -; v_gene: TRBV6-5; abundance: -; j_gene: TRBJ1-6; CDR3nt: TGTGCCAGCAGTTACAGCCCTTTGCAGGGGAAATTATATTCACCCCTCCACTTT; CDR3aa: CASSYSPLQGKLYSPLHF
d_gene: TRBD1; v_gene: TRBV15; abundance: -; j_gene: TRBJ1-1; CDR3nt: TGTGCCACCAGCCTCCGGGACAGGGGCATCAACCGCTTT; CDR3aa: CATSLRDRGINRF
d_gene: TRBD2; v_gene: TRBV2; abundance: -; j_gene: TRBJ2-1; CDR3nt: TGTGCCAGCATGGGACTAGCGGGAGTCAATGAGCAGTTCTTC; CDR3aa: CASMGLAGVNEQFF
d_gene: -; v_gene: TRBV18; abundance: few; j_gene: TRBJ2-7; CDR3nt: TGTGCCAGCTCACCAGCAAGTATGGCCTCCTACGAGCAGTACTTC; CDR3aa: CASSPASMASYEQYF
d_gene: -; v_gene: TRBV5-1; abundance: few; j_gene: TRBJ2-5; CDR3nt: TGCGCCAGCAGCTCCCTCGGTCTTCAGGAAGAGACCCAGTACTTC; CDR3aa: CASSSLGLQEETQYF
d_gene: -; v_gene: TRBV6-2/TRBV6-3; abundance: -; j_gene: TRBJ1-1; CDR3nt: TGTGCCAGCAGTAACAGGGATACTGAAGCTTTCTTT; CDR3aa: CASSNRDTEAFF
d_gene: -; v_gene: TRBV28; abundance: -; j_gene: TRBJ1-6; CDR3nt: TGTGCCAGCAGTTTACCACGCTATAATTCACCCCTCCACTTT; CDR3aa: CASSLPRYNSPLHF
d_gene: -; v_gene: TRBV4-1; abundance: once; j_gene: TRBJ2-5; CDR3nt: TGCGCCAGCAGCCAAGAAGGGGGTCGCCGCCAAGAGACCCAGTACTTC; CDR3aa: CASSQEGGRRQETQYF
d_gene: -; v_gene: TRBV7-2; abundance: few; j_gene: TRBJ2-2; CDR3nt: TGTGCCAGCAGCTTAGACCCTACGAACACCGGGGAGCTGTTTTTT; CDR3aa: CASSLDPTNTGELFF
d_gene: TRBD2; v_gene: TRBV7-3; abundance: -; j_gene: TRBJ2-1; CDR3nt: TGTGCCAGCAGCGGCGGGAGCGGGAATGAGCAGTTCTTC; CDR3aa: CASSGGSGNEQFF
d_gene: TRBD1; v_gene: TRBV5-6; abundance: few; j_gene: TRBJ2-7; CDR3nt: TGTGCCAGCAGCTTGACAGGGGTTTTCGAGCAGTACTTC; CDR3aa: CASSLTGVFEQYF
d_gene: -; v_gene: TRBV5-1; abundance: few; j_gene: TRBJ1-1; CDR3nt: TGCGCCAGCAGCCTGGCGGGGGGAACCCGTGAAGCTTTCTTT; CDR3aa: CASSLAGGTREAFF
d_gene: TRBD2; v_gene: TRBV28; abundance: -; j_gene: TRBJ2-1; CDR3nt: TGTGCCAGCAGTTTTTCCGGGAGGGCCCTCAATGAGCAGTTCTTC; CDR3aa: CASSFSGRALNEQFF
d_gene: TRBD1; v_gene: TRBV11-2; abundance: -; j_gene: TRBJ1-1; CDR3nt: TGTGCCAGCAGCTTAGTCACAGGGGTGACTGAAGCTTTCTTT; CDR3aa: CASSLVTGVTEAFF
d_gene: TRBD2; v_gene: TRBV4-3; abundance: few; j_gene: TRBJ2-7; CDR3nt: TGCGCCAGCAGCCAAGATGTAGCGGGGCGCTCCTACGAGCAGTACTTC; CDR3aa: CASSQDVAGRSYEQYF
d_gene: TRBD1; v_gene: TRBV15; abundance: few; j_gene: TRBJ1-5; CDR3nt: TGTGCCACCAGCAGAGATCTACAGGGGAATCAGCCCCAGCATTTT; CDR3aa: CATSRDLQGNQPQHF
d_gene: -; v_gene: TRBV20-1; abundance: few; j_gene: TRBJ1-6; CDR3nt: TGCAGTGCTACCCCCGTTTCAGGGGACTCACCCCTCCACTTT; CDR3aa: CSATPVSGDSPLHF
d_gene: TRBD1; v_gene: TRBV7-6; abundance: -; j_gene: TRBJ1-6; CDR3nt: TGTGCCAGCAGCAATCAGGACAGGAATTCACCCCTCCACTTT; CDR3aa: CASSNQDRNSPLHF
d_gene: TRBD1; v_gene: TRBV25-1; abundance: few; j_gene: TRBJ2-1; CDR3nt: TGTGCCAGCAGTGAACCCGGGACAGGGGCCTACAATGAGCAGTTCTTC; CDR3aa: CASSEPGTGAYNEQFF
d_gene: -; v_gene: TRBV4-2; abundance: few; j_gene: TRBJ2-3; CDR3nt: TGTGCCAGCAGCCAAGATCCTACAGATACGCAGTATTTT; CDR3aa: CASSQDPTDTQYF
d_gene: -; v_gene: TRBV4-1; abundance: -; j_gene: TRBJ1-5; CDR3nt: TGCGCCAGCAGCCAAGGGTATCAGAGGAGGACTCTGAATCAGCCCCAGCATTTT; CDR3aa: CASSQGYQRRTLNQPQHF
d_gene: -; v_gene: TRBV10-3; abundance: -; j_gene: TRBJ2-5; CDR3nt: TGTGCCATCAGTGAGTCGAGAGGACTATTGCCCCTCCAAGAGACCCAGTACTTC; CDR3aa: CAISESRGLLPLQETQYF
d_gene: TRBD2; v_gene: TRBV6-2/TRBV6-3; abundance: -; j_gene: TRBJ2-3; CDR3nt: TGTGCCAGCAGTCAATCCCGGACTAGTTCAGTGTATCGTACAGATACGCAGTATTTT; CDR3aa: CASSQSRTSSVYRTDTQYF
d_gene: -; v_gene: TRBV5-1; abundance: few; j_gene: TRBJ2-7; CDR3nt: TGCGCCAGCAGCTTGAGGAATACCTACGAGCAGTACTTC; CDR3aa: CASSLRNTYEQYF
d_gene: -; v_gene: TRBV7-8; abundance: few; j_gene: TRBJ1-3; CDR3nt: TGTGCCAGCAGCCAAGTTTCTGGAAACACCATATATTTT; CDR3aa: CASSQVSGNTIYF
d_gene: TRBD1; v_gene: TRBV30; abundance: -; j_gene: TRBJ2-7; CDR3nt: TGTGCCTGGAGTGTCGCAGGGGGCGCGTACGAGCAGTACTTC; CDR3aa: CAWSVAGGAYEQYF
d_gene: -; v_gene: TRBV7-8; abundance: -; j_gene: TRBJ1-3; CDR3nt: TGTGCCAGCAGCCCGACCCGGACCGAATTCTCTGGAAACACCATATATTTT; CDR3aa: CASSPTRTEFSGNTIYF
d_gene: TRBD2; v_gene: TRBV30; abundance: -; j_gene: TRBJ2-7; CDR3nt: TGTGCCTGGAGTGTACTAGCGGGAGGGCCCTACGAGCAGTACTTC; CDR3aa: CAWSVLAGGPYEQYF
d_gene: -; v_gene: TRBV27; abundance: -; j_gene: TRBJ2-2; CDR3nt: TGTGCCAGCAGACCGGGGGGCCGAACGAACACCGGGGAGCTGTTTTTT; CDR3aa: CASRPGGRTNTGELFF
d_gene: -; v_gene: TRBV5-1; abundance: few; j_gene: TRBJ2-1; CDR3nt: TGCGCCAGCAGCCTTGGTATGAATGAGCAGTTCTTC; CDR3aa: CASSLGMNEQFF
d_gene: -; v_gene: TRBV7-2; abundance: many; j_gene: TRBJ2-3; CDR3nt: TGTGCCAGCAGCCCGTATAGCGGCACAGATACGCAGTATTTT; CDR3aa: CASSPYSGTDTQYF
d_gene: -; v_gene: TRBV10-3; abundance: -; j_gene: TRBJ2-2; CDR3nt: TGTGCCATCAGTGAGTCCCCCGCAGGCTCGAACACCGGGGAGCTGTTTTTT; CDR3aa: CAISESPAGSNTGELFF
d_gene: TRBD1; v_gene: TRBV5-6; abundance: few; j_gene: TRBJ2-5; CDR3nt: TGTGCCAGCAGCTTGGCTTACGCAGGGGGCCAACTAGAGACCCAGTACTTC; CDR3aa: CASSLAYAGGQLETQYF
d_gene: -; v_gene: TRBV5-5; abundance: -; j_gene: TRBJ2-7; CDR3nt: TGTGCCAGCAGAGATGCCAGATCCTCCTACGAGCAGTACTTC; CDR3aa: CASRDARSSYEQYF
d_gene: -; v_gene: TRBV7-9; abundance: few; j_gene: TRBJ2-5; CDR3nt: TGTGCCAGCAGCTTAGCTGGTATGCAAACGGCCCAGTACTTC; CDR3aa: CASSLAGMQTAQYF
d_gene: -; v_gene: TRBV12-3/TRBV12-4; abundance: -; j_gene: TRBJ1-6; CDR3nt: TGTGCCAGCAGGGCAGAAGATAATTCACCCCTCCACTTT; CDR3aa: CASRAEDNSPLHF
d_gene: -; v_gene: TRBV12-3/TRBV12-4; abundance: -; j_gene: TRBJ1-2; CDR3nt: TGTGCCAGCAGCTTCGACAGCTACTCAAGCTATGGCTACACCTTC; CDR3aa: CASSFDSYSSYGYTF
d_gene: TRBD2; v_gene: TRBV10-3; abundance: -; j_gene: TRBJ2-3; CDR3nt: TGTGCCATCGAGGACCCTAGAGCCCGGGGGGTTACGCAGTATTTT; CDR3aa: CAIEDPRARGVTQYF
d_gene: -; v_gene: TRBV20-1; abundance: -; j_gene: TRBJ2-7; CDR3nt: TGCAGTGCTAGAGGCAACTCGCGGGGTCTCTACGAGCAGTACTTC; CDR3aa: CSARGNSRGLYEQYF
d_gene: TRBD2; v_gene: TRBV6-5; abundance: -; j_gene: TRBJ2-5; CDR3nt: TGTGCCAGCAGTTACGGGACTAGCGGGAGGTTAAGGGAGACCCAGTACTTC; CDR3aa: CASSYGTSGRLRETQYF
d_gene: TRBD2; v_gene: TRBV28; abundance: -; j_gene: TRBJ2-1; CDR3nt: TGTGCCAGCAGTTTCTTTCGGGGGGGGGCTTATAATGAGCAGTTCTTC; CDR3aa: CASSFFRGGAYNEQFF
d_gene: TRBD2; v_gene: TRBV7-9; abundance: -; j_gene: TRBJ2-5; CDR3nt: TGTGCCAGCAGCCCCAGACTAGCGGCCTCCCAAGAGACCCAGTACTTC; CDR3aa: CASSPRLAASQETQYF
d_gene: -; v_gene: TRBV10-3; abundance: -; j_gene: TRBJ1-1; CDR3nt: TGTGCCACCGGGGCCAGAGGAAAAGCTTTCTTT; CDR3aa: CATGARGKAFF
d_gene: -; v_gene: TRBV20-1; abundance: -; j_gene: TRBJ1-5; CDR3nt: TGCAGTGCTAGCCAGGGTTCCAATCAGCCCCAGCATTTT; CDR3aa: CSASQGSNQPQHF
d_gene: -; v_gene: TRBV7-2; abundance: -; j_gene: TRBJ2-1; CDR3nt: TGTGCCAGCACCTATGGGACCGCCCGGAACAATGAGCAGTTCTTC; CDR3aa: CASTYGTARNNEQFF
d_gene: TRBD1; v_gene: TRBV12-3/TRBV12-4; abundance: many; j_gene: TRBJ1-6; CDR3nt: TGTGCCAGCAGACGCACGACAGGGGGAAATTCACCCCTCCACTTT; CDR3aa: CASRRTTGGNSPLHF
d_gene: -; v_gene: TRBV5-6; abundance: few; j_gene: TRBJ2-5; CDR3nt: TGTGCCAGCAGTTTGGGACCTTTGGGGGTTAACCAAGAGACCCAGTACTTC; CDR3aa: CASSLGPLGVNQETQYF
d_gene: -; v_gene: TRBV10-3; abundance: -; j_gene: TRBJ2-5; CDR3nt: TGTGCCATCAGCCCCGAGGGGGTAGAGACCCAGTACTTC; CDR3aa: CAISPEGVETQYF
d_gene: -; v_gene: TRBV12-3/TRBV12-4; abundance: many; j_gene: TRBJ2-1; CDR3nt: TGTGCCAGCAGCCGGACAAACTTGTACAATGAGCAGTTCTTC; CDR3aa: CASSRTNLYNEQFF
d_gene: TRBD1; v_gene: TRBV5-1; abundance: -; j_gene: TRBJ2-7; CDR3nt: TGCGCCAGCAGCTCGGGACAGGCAGGTCTCTACGAGCAGTACTTC; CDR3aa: CASSSGQAGLYEQYF
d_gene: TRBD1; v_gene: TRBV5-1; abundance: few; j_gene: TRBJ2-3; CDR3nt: TGCGCCAGCAGTATAGGACAGGAGGCAGATACGCAGTATTTT; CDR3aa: CASSIGQEADTQYF
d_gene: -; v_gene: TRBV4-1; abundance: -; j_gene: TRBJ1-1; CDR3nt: TGCGCCAGCAGCCCCGAAAGACCGTACACTGAAGCTTTCTTT; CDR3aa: CASSPERPYTEAFF
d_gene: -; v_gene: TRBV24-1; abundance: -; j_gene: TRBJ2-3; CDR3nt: TGTGCCACCAGTGATACCGGGACTCAATCCGATACGCAGTATTTT; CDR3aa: CATSDTGTQSDTQYF
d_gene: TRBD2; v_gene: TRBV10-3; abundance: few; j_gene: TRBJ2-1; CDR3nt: TGTGCCATCAAGCTAACTAGCGACTCTAATGAGCAGTTCTTC; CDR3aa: CAIKLTSDSNEQFF
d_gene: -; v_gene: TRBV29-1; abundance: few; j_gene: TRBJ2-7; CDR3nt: TGCAGCGTTGAAGATCGTGGGGGACCCCACTCCTACGAGCAGTACTTC; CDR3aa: CSVEDRGGPHSYEQYF
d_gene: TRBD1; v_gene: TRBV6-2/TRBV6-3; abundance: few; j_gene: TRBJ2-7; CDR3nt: TGTGCCAGCAGTTACTCAGGGACAGGGCCCGATCGGCAGTACTTC; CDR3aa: CASSYSGTGPDRQYF
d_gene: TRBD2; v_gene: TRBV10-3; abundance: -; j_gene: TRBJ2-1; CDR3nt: TGTGCCATCAGCCCGGGACCGGGAGGGGATAATGAGCAGTTCTTC; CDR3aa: CAISPGPGGDNEQFF